The rows below give T cell receptor beta chains drawn from one sample of a study of cytomegalovirus exposure and HLA in healthy donors. The table came from immunoSEQ multiplex PCR; TCRdb's copy has only in-frame clones and leaves some out. The table includes about 340,000 clones, just over 85% detected once. The specimen sequenced was PBMCs. The receptors shown here come from a woman under 30 in good health and CMV-seronegative. The conserved cysteine and the conserved F or W are not part of the CDR3 here. Some rows have no size entry. The others give once, few or many, or a class for an expanded clone.

TRBV6-5,TRBJ2-7,-,ASSIAGATYEQY
TRBV19,TRBJ2-3,-,ASSIGLAGGTDTQY
TRBV9,TRBJ2-1,-,ASSTSSYSYNEQF
TRBV5-4,TRBJ2-7,once,ASSPEVAGSYEQY
TRBV4-3,TRBJ2-1,-,ASTFLAGGLNEQF
TRBV11-1,TRBJ2-7,-,ASSLTGMISYEQY
TRBV7-3,TRBJ1-1,-,ASSRQGDTEAF
TRBV5-6,TRBJ1-2,-,ASSLVQDYGYT
TRBV2,TRBJ1-5,-,ATTGGIGNQPQH
TRBV7-2,TRBJ2-7,-,ASSPTAGGPYEQY
TRBV7-2,TRBJ2-3,-,ASSLDGVASTDTQY
TRBV19,TRBJ2-7,-,ASSTRETGRFDEQY
TRBV20-1,TRBJ2-7,once,SAKTEYEQY
TRBV7-3,TRBJ2-3,-,ASSIQVTDTQY
TRBV29-1,TRBJ2-1,once,SVEDVTRRNEQF
TRBV6-5,TRBJ2-7,-,ASSYQGAGSYEQY
TRBV9,TRBJ2-7,-,ASSGGSTYEQY
TRBV5-6,TRBJ2-3,-,ASSFQRDWTDTQY
TRBV7-2,TRBJ2-1,once,ASSASLASGRDEQF
TRBV10-1,TRBJ2-5,-,ASSVQGVREGQY
TRBV12-1,TRBJ2-7,-,ASSRTIEQY
TRBV6-1,TRBJ1-2,-,ASSELIAPGDYGYT
TRBV19,TRBJ2-5,-,ASALVAGRETQY
TRBV7-7,TRBJ1-4,-,ASSSDRVGGNEKLF
TRBV10-3,TRBJ2-2,-,AISESGETTFTGELF
TRBV5-4,TRBJ2-2,-,ASSSGGREAGELF
TRBV6-5,TRBJ1-1,-,ASSAPSLNTEAF
TRBV10-3,TRBJ2-7,-,AISEAPGLPYEQY